A single sample gave rise to the 31 T cell receptor beta chains below, sequenced in a study of response to subunit inactivated influenza vaccine. TCRdb re-called the RT-PCR reads through MiXCR, storing one row per CDR3 protein. The sample consists of 200,000 to 300,000 distinct CDR3 sequences, 10% to 15% of them appearing once. Sample: non-naive T cells sorted from PBMCs, taken less than 15 days before vaccination. Receptors were obtained from a man aged 50 to 60 who received an inactivated influenza vaccine.

The sample holds many counts of this clonotype. This rearrangement joins TRBV29-1 to TRBJ2-2; D is uncertain. The CDR3 covers 13 residues. The germline V and J ends were trimmed by 1 base and 1 base, with 4 bases remaining between them. Germline lookup yields CDR1 SQVTM and CDR2 ANQGSEA. CDR3 sequence (DNA): TGCAGCGTTGAAGGACAGAACACCGGGGAGCTGTTTTTT. Its translation: CSVEGQNTGELFF.

This clonotype was counted only a few times. The V and J genes are TRBV7-2 and TRBJ2-7; a possible D gene is TRBD2 (5 bases). This CDR3 has 13 amino acids. V was trimmed by 1 base and J by 5 bases, leaving 9 bases between them. CDR1 is SGHTA and CDR2 is FQGNSA in the germline V gene. CDR3 sequence: CASSLESGDEQYF. CDR3 in DNA: TGTGCCAGCAGCTTAGAGTCCGGGGACGAGCAGTACTTC. The full variable domain, rest sourced from reference TRBV7-2 and TRBJ2-7, is GAGVSQSPSNKVTEKGKDVELRCDPISGHTALYWYRQSLGQGLEFLIYFQGNSAPDKSGLPSDRFSAERTGGSVSTLTIQRTQQEDSAVYLCASSLESGDEQYFGPGTRLTVT.

In its sample, this clonotype was seen a few times. The rearrangement joins TRBV5-1 to TRBJ2-1; TRBD2 matches 10 bases. Trimming removed 2 bases from V and 16 bases from J; junction bases left unmatched: 15. Germline values: CDR1 SGHRS, CDR2 YFSETQ. The length of the CDR3 is 15 residues. The CDR3 bases are TGCGCCAGCAGCTTAGTTCCAACGGAGCGGGAGGGCCGATTCTTC. Translation: CASSLVPTEREGRFF.

The chain has TRBV6-2 or TRBV6-3 and TRBJ1-5, with D unclear. Germline V lookup: CDR1 MNHEY, CDR2 SVGEGT. The V and J ends lost 2 bases and 2 bases respectively, with 4 bases between them. CDR3 length equals 13 residues. CDR3 region: CASSYGRNQPQHF. The CDR3 DNA reads as TGTGCCAGCAGTTACGGGCGCAATCAGCCCCAGCATTTT.

V gene TRBV5-1 combines with J gene TRBJ2-5; D may be TRBD2 (6 bases). V was shortened by 7 bases and J by 1 base, with 17 bases between the two germline ends. The CDR3 has 15 residues. CDR1 is SGHRS, CDR2 YFSETQ, per germline. The CDR3 DNA reads TGCGCCAGCCGTGTGGAGGGACGCCCCCAAGAGACCCAGTACTTC. It is translated as CASRVEGRPQETQYF.

In its sample, this clonotype was seen many times. V and J are TRBV7-9 and TRBJ2-1, with D hard to call. Germline V gene lookup returns CDR1 SEHNR and CDR2 FQNEAQ (reference sequence). The V end was cut by 2 bases, the J end by 7 bases, with 9 bases between. The CDR3 consists of 13 residues. CDR3 sequence reads: CASSLNSQNEQFF. The CDR3 coding sequence is TGTGCCAGCAGCTTAAACAGCCAAAATGAGCAGTTCTTC.

V and J are TRBV6-2 or TRBV6-3 and TRBJ2-2; TRBD2 might be the D (6 bases). Germline loops: CDR1 MNHEY, CDR2 SVGEGT. V lost 4 bases and J 4 bases, leaving 16 bases between the germline ends. CDR3 size: 16 residues. The CDR3 sequence: CASSFPRSGLTGELFF. CDR3 bases: TGTGCCAGCAGTTTCCCACGAAGCGGGCTCACCGGGGAGCTGTTTTTT.

V gene TRBV28 combines with J gene TRBJ2-1, with TRBD1 matching over 7 bases. The germline CDR1 and CDR2 sequences are MDHEN and SYDVKM. V dropped 5 bases and J dropped 4; count of bases not matched to a gene: 11. The CDR3 covers 16 residues. CDR3 nucleotide sequence: TGTGCCAGCAGTAGGGGATCTGGGACAGAGTACAATGAGCAGTTCTTC. It codes for CASSRGSGTEYNEQFF. The entire variable domain, with the rest obtained from reference TRBV28 and TRBJ2-1, is as follows: DVKVTQSSRYLVKRTGEKVFLECVQDMDHENMFWYRQDPGLGLRLIYFSYDVKMKEKGDIPEGYSVSREKKERFSLILESASTNQTSMYLCASSRGSGTEYNEQFFGPGTRLTVL.

This clonotype was detected only a few times. V and J are TRBV5-6 and TRBJ2-5; no definite D call. Germline CDR1 reads SGHDT; CDR2 reads YYEEEE. Trimming left V 1 base short and J 5 bases short, with 12 bases between. This CDR3 has 14 amino acids. In DNA form, the CDR3 reads TGTGCCAGCAGCTTGATTTCGGTCGCGGAGACCCAGTACTTC. This encodes CASSLISVAETQYF. Full variable domain (missing parts from reference TRBV5-6 and TRBJ2-5): DAGVTQSPTHLIKTRGQQVTLRCSPKSGHDTVSWYQQALGQGPQFIFQYYEEEERQRGNFPDRFSGHQFPNYSSELNVNALLLGDSALYLCASSLISVAETQYFGPGTRLLVL.

V is TRBV6-5 and J is TRBJ2-7; D call uncertain. Germline assignment: CDR1 MNHEY and CDR2 SVGAGI. CDR3 length: 13 amino acids. V was pared by 2 bases and J by 6 bases, with 11 bases between. The CDR3 here is CASSYSPIGEQYF. The CDR3 coding sequence is TGTGCCAGCAGTTACAGTCCCATCGGCGAGCAGTACTTC.

This clonotype was recorded only once. An end of the junction differs from the germline gene, which may be a read error. The rearrangement joins TRBV7-3 to TRBJ2-3; D possibly matches TRBD1 or TRBD2 (5 bases each). This CDR3 contains 14 residues. Germline CDR1 is SGHTA and CDR2 is FQGTGA. The CDR3 here is CVSSEGPNTDTQYF. The CDR3 DNA follows: TGTGTCAGCAGCGAGGGGCCTAATACAGATACGCAGTATTTT.

This clonotype was seen a few times. V usage is TRBV10-3 and J usage is TRBJ2-7; D call uncertain. CDR1 and CDR2 from the germline V gene are ENHRY and SYGVKD. The CDR3 has 14 amino acids. V gave up 3 bases and J gave up 0 bases, with 9 bases separating them. The CDR3 DNA is TGTGCCATCAGTGACCTGCTCCGCTCCTACGAGCAGTACTTC. It codes for CAISDLLRSYEQYF.

J is TRBJ1-3 and V is TRBV5-1; possibly TRBD1 for D (6 bases). Trimming cost V 4 bases and J 2 bases, with 10 bases left between them. This CDR3 contains 14 residues. From germline, CDR1 is SGHRS and CDR2 YFSETQ. DNA of the CDR3: TGCGCCAGCAGCATCGGGGGGCCTGGAAACACCATATATTTT. Protein product: CASSIGGPGNTIYF.

The rearrangement links TRBV10-3 to TRBJ2-2; D gene unclear. Trimming took off 4 bases at V and 4 bases at J, with 10 bases between the two ends. Germline V gene data show CDR1 as ENHRY and CDR2 as SYGVKD. The CDR3 loop spans 14 amino acids. CDR3 sequence (DNA): TGTGCCATCAGTGTTGCGGAGCTCACCGGGGAGCTGTTTTTT. As protein: CAISVAELTGELFF.

The gene calls are TRBV12-3 or TRBV12-4 and TRBJ1-6; D possibly corresponds to TRBD1 (5 bases). The CDR3 loop spans 15 amino acids. Trimming took off 5 bases at V and 8 bases at J, with 16 bases between the two ends. The CDR3 DNA sequence: TGTGCCAGCAGTGCCGCCGACAGTACATATTCACCCCTCCACTTT. Translated, it gives CASSAADSTYSPLHF.

The rearrangement uses TRBV12-3 or TRBV12-4 and TRBJ2-7; tentative D call: TRBD2 (6 bases). The CDR3 has 16 amino acids. With 5 bases removed from V and 0 bases from J, the gap between germline ends came to 17 bases. The CDR3 loop reads CASSPAGRGSSYEQYF. In DNA form, the CDR3 reads TGTGCCAGCAGTCCAGCGGGTAGGGGCAGCTCCTACGAGCAGTACTTC.

The chain joins TRBV7-8 to TRBJ2-1, with D possibly called TRBD1 or TRBD2 (5 bases each). V dropped 6 bases and J dropped 7 bases, with 19 bases sitting between them. The germline V gene has CDR1 SGHVS and CDR2 FQNEAQ. The CDR3 has 15 residues. DNA for the CDR3: TGTGCCAGCAGTAAGACCGGGACCCCCGGAAATGAGCAGTTCTTC. This encodes CASSKTGTPGNEQFF.

About this clonotype: Possible read error: a much larger clone is one base away. The J gene is TRBJ2-5, the V gene TRBV12-3 or TRBV12-4; TRBD1 aligns across 9 bases. This CDR3 has 16 amino acids. DNA of the CDR3: TGTGCCAGCAGTTTTACCGGGACAGGGAGGCAAGATACCCAGTACTTC. It yields the protein CASSFTGTGRQDTQYF.

In this sample, this clonotype turned up a few times. The gene calls are TRBV12-3 or TRBV12-4 and TRBJ1-2; D ambiguous. The CDR3 extends over 12 amino acids. V shed 8 bases and J shed 5 bases, with 12 bases lying between them. The CDR3 reads CASGQTLYGYTF. DNA of the CDR3: TGTGCCAGCGGGCAGACCCTTTATGGCTACACCTTC.

There are many counts of this clonotype. The J gene is TRBJ1-1, the V gene TRBV20-1; no clear D. The germline V and J ends were trimmed by 5 bases and 7 bases, with 11 bases remaining between them. The CDR3 runs 11 residues. Looked up from germline, CDR1 is DFQATT and CDR2 is SNEGSKA (reference sequence). This chain's CDR3 is CSAALAVEAFF. For the CDR3, the DNA is TGCAGTGCTGCCCTTGCGGTTGAAGCTTTCTTT.

As concerns this clonotype: No conserved phenylalanine or tryptophan is present at the end of the CDR3, so a read error is the likely explanation. V is TRBV11-3 and J is TRBJ2-1; 8 bases match TRBD2. Germline V lookup: CDR1 SGHNT, CDR2 YENEEA. The CDR3 covers 14 residues. V lost 5 bases and J lost 6; bases outside the gene matches: 6. CDR3 sequence: CASSRGGDLNEQFL. Written as DNA, the CDR3 is TGTGCCAGCAGCCGGGGGGGTGACCTCAATGAGCAGTTCCTC.

This clonotype has at least ten counts. CDR3 residues: CSVEGQNTDTQYF. The CDR3 DNA reads as TGCAGCGTTGAAGGACAGAACACAGATACGCAGTATTTT. The chain uses TRBV29-1 and TRBJ2-3; TRBD1 might be the D (5 bases). The CDR3 extends over 13 amino acids. V lost 1 base to trimming and J lost 2 bases, with 7 bases between them. Germline loops: CDR1 SQVTM, CDR2 ANQGSEA.

This clonotype was observed at least ten times. This chain uses TRBV7-2 with TRBJ2-1; D is possibly TRBD2 (6 bases). There are 16 residues in the CDR3. The V gene lost 5 bases and the J gene lost 0 bases, with 14 bases spanning the gap. CDR1 and CDR2 from the germline V gene are SGHTA and FQGNSA. This CDR3 reads CASSPTLAGSYNEQFF. The CDR3 DNA is TGTGCCAGCAGCCCGACACTAGCAGGCTCCTACAATGAGCAGTTCTTC.

This clonotype was detected only a few times. J is TRBJ2-3 and V is TRBV6-5, with a weak D call TRBD1 (5 bases). The germline V and J ends were trimmed by 2 bases and 5 bases, with 14 bases remaining between them. CDR3 length equals 15 residues. Germline CDR1 and CDR2: MNHEY and SVGAGI. The CDR3 loop is CASSYKGRRGDTQYF. In DNA, the CDR3 is TGTGCCAGCAGTTACAAGGGGCGCCGAGGAGATACGCAGTATTTT.

The J gene is TRBJ1-6, the V gene TRBV7-9; D is unresolved. Looked up from germline, CDR1 is SEHNR and CDR2 is FQNEAQ (reference sequence). The CDR3 extends over 13 amino acids. Trimming removed 5 bases from V and 13 bases from J, with 15 bases in between. The CDR3 reads CASSGSGDAPLHF. For the CDR3, the DNA is TGTGCCAGCAGCGGCTCCGGGGATGCTCCCCTCCACTTT.

This clonotype came up a few times. This sequence joins TRBV27 and TRBJ2-1, with D tentatively TRBD1 or TRBD2 (6 bases each). Trimming left V 7 bases short and J 14 bases short, with 21 bases between. CDR1 MNHEY and CDR2 SMNVEV come from the germline V gene (reference sequence). The CDR3 is 13 residues long. CDR3 DNA sequence: TGTGCCAGCAAAAGATTAGGGGGGCGATCTAAGTTCTTC. Its translation is CASKRLGGRSKFF.

This clonotype was counted many times. This chain links TRBV27 with TRBJ1-1; D is possibly TRBD1 (5 bases). Per the germline V gene, CDR1 is MNHEY and CDR2 is SMNVEV (reference sequence). CDR3 length: 15 amino acids. V lost 4 bases and J 5 bases, leaving 17 bases between the germline ends. CDR3 DNA sequence: TGTGCCAGCAGTTCCCACGCGGGGGGTTATACTGAAGCTTTCTTT. Translating gives CASSSHAGGYTEAFF.

Here the CDR3 DNA reads TGCGCCAGCAGCCAAGATCTGGTCACTGGAAACACCATATATTTT. Amino acid sequence: CASSQDLVTGNTIYF. The chain combines TRBV4-3 with TRBJ1-3; D is unclear. The germline CDR1 and CDR2 sequences are LGHNA and YSLEER. Trimming removed 0 bases at V and 2 bases at J, with 8 bases between. The CDR3 covers 15 residues.

V gene TRBV20-1 combines with J gene TRBJ1-6; a weak D match, TRBD1 (6 bases). CDR1 and CDR2 (germline): DFQATT, SNEGSKA (reference sequence). The CDR3 contains 13 residues. Trimming left V 4 bases short and J 7 bases short, with 11 bases between. DNA for the CDR3: TGCAGTGCTACCAAAGGGGGAAATTCACCCCTCCACTTT. As protein: CSATKGGNSPLHF.

This clonotype was detected a few times. The rearrangement joins TRBV20-1 to TRBJ2-5; unclear D gene. V lost 6 bases and J lost 5, with 10 bases in between. The CDR3 covers 11 residues. Germline-derived CDR1 and CDR2 are DFQATT and SNEGSKA (reference sequence). The CDR3 bases are TGCAGTGCACTCGGCACGGAGACCCAGTACTTC. Protein product: CSALGTETQYF.

Turning to this clonotype: Sequence at one end of the junction differs from germline and may be a read error. This chain uses TRBV4-1 with TRBJ2-2, with D perhaps given as TRBD1 or TRBD2 (6 bases each). CDR3 length equals 15 residues. CDR1 is MGHRA, CDR2 YSYEKL, per germline. The CDR3 loop is CASSHGGLNSGELFF. In DNA, the CDR3 is TGCGCCAGCAGCCACGGGGGCCTTAACAGCGGGGAGCTGTTTTTT.